This paragraph covers one T cell receptor beta chain sequence. The data were obtained in a study of blood T cell repertoires in COVID-19. For the study at large: Acute and convalescent COVID-19 specimens originated in the United States, Italy and Spain. T cells, B-cell-depleted T cells, or PBMCs supplied cDNA or gDNA.

Germline assignment: CDR1 KGHDR and CDR2 SFDVKD. Losses at the gene ends were 3 bases for V and 0 bases for J; bases not matched to a gene: 3. CDR3 length: 16 amino acids. In the authors' workflow: For nucleated cells, counts were estimated from reference gene primer amplification. TCRdb keeps only in-frame clones here, not all; method: immunoSEQ multiplex PCR. V, J and clone size derive from that table, while D and trimming were established from the DNA sequence. The profile shows 9,500 to 15,000 clones, roughly 76% of them singletons. The gene calls are TRBV24-1 and TRBJ2-3; TRBD1 matches at 9 bases. Sequenced input: peripheral blood. The receptor was derived from a human donor in a cohort sampled during active COVID-19. CDR3: CATSDPGTGSTDTQYF. CDR3 sequence (DNA): TGTGCCACCAGTGATCCCGGGACAGGGAGCACAGATACGCAGTATTTT.